This T cell receptor (beta chain) came from a study of beta chain features in type 1 diabetes. The study, taken as a whole, reports: Short templates might get an advantage during PCR, and this would be equal in patients and controls. Whether HLA type affects TCRB rearrangement stayed undetermined in the present work. Sequencing the cDNA could make cells with high TCR expression show up more than they should. TCRB CDR3 length was moderately but significantly reduced in all four CD4+ subsets of Type 1 diabetes patients.

The CDR3 runs to 16 residues. CDR1 and CDR2 (germline): SGHVS, FNYEAQ. V was clipped by 5 bases and J by 1 base, with 15 bases between them. Expressed TCRB transcripts were sequenced, since all the RNA that had been isolated was reverse transcribed. It was found that naive, central memory and regulatory T cell samples averaged about 3.5 million reads. Repertoires were generated with immunoSEQ multiplex PCR, while TCRdb's copy carries only in-frame clones and drops some. The sample records about 710,000 clones, over 12% being singletons. With regard to this clone: Antigen specificity is unknown.

The sequenced sample consisted of naive CD4+ T cells from blood. The TCR sequence derives from a man aged 18 to 30 with type 1 diabetes. This sequence joins TRBV7-6 and TRBJ2-1, with a tentative D call TRBD2 (6 bases). Written as DNA, the CDR3 is TGTGCCAGCAGCCCTCGGGCGGGATCGTCCTACAATGAGCAGTTCTTC. Translating gives CASSPRAGSSYNEQFF.